This T cell receptor beta chain derives from a study of blood T cell repertoires in COVID-19 (dated by TCRdb to the early 2020s). Notes on the research overall: Samples covering the acute and convalescent phases of COVID-19 were provided by collaborators in the United States, Italy and Spain. The material from the prospective study consisted of cDNA or gDNA derived from T cells, B-cell-depleted T cells, or PBMCs. The dataset comprised deeply sampled blood TCRbeta repertoires from subjects exposed to, actively infected with, or recovered from COVID-19. A freely available public database, intended as a resource for researchers studying the immune response to SARS-CoV-2, is where the repertoires were released. The samples were drawn from two sources: the first 160 participants of the ongoing ImmuneRACE study, and some 1,300 subjects contributed by 6 global collaborators. A de-identified subject ID, COVID-19 status, age in years and sex were almost always included in the sample metadata. Where available, HLA class I and class II types were taken from metadata supplied by the sample provider and were not determined by assay-based typing.

A remark on this clone: What this receptor recognizes is not known. The record has no base qualities; no much larger clone is one base away.

The paper as a whole reports these results and caveats: The quantity of clinical and demographic metadata differed by source and by participant and was supplied without curation.

The immunoSEQ Assay, a bias-controlled multiplex PCR, was used to amplify TCRbeta CDR3 regions from genomic DNA. The authors' pipeline ran thus. Within the assay, amplification of reference gene primers was used to estimate how many nucleated cells each sample contained. To quantify the absolute abundance of each unique TCRbeta CDR3 rearrangement, sequence reads were collapsed and filtered. Productive Simpson clonality was computed per sample as the square root of Simpson's diversity index over productive rearrangements. Imported from immuneACCESS, the table was reduced by TCRdb to in-frame sequences with V and J called. These copies leave out some clones; in studies compared against another copy, an unresolved V gene accounts for under half, and the cause of the remainder is not known. The V and J calls and clone size come from that table; D and trimming were worked out from the DNA. The sample yields about 280,000 clones; approximately 80% were counted once. The ten largest clones represent more than 4% of the sample.

Enrolling through a virtual design, the prospective study's participants ranged in age from roughly 18 to 90 years and lived across roughly 23 United States geographic areas. Cohort assignment in the prospective study relied on participant-reported clinical history from a screening survey and a study questionnaire. A participant counted as exposed if, within 2 weeks of entering the study, that participant had been in contact with someone who had a PCR-confirmed or clinician-diagnosed COVID-19 case. In the prospective study, mobile phlebotomists collected whole blood, serum and a nasopharyngeal or oropharyngeal swab from each participant. Prospective study participants could optionally give additional blood draws and questionnaires over an approximately 2-month period. Before DNA extraction, blood samples from the prospective study were shipped at room temperature or frozen. From the cysteine through the phenylalanine, the CDR3 covers 16 amino acids. CDR3 DNA is the only sequence kept; it has 48 bases, read in frame from the first base. CDR1 and CDR2, looked up from the germline V gene (reference sequence), are LNHDA and SQIVND. Trimming at the junction amounts to 9 bases on V and 6 bases on J, and the germline ends lie 23 bases apart.

The source material was PBMCs or T cells enriched from blood (not recorded which). The TCR sequence derives from a man between 40 and 49 years old who had been exposed to COVID-19. The sequence links TRBV19 to TRBJ1-4; the D gene is perhaps TRBD1, on 5 matching bases. The nucleotide sequence reads as follows: TGTGCCAGCCACCCCTTGGCGACAGCCTCAGATGAAAAACTGTTTTTT. This translates into CASHPLATASDEKLFF.